The next 23 T cell receptor beta chains were all read from a single sample in a study of cytomegalovirus exposure and HLA in healthy donors. Use of 60 Vbeta and 13 Jbeta primers characterized the PCR. Clones were read by immunoSEQ multiplex PCR, and TCRdb kept only the in-frame ones, dropping some. The table shows tens of thousands of clones, with 73% occurring only once. The sequenced sample was PBMCs. These receptors came from a man aged 50 or older in good health and CMV-seronegative.

A note on this clone: This specimen includes other DNA sequences encoding the same CDR3. The rearrangement joins TRBV7-9 to TRBJ2-3; D is possibly TRBD2 (5 bases). V was shortened by 5 bases and J by 6 bases, with 12 bases between the two germline ends. There are 13 residues in the CDR3. Germline V lookup: CDR1 SEHNR, CDR2 FQNEAQ (reference sequence). The CDR3 reads CASSPRGPDTQYF. The CDR3 DNA reads TGTGCCAGCAGCCCTCGGGGTCCGGATACGCAGTATTTT.

The chain joins TRBV6-5 to TRBJ2-5; TRBD2 matches at 13 bases. Germline V gives CDR1 MNHEY, CDR2 SVGAGI. With V trimmed by 6 bases and J by 2 bases, 3 bases remained unmatched. The CDR3 sequence is 15 residues long. The CDR3 spells CASSRLAGGQETQYF. The CDR3 nucleotides read TGTGCCAGCAGCCGACTAGCGGGGGGACAAGAGACCCAGTACTTC.

This clone appeared a single time. The chain recombines TRBV27 with TRBJ1-2, with 8 bases aligning to TRBD1. The CDR3 spans 17 residues. The V gene end was trimmed by 4 bases and the J gene end by 2 bases; junction bases not matched to a gene: 12. CDR1 and CDR2 (germline): MNHEY, SMNVEV (reference sequence). The CDR3 DNA sequence: TGTGCCAGCAGTTCCGGGACAGGTTTGCCTCTCAACTATGGCTACACCTTC. Amino acid sequence: CASSSGTGLPLNYGYTF.

This clone was found once. The chain joins TRBV30 to TRBJ2-3; possible D gene TRBD2, 7 bases. There are 13 residues in the CDR3. Trimming shortened V by 6 bases and J by 6 bases, and 16 bases separated the two germline ends. Germline CDR1 is GTSNPN and CDR2 is SVGIG (reference sequence). The CDR3 nucleotides read TGTGCCTGTGGGAAGGGGGGGCCCGATACGCAGTATTTT. Its translation is CACGKGGPDTQYF.

This chain connects TRBV7-9 to TRBJ2-5; possible D gene TRBD2, 6 bases. Trimming took off 6 bases at V and 0 bases at J, with 8 bases between the two ends. Germline V gives CDR1 SEHNR, CDR2 FQNEAQ (reference sequence). The CDR3 loop spans 13 amino acids. The CDR3 nucleotides read TGTGCCAGCAGTCGGGGGTACCAAGAGACCCAGTACTTC. Protein sequence: CASSRGYQETQYF.

This clone came up a few times. Its ends do not fully match the called genes, so a read error is possible. The chain employs TRBV7-7 and TRBJ2-7; the D gene is possibly TRBD1 (6 bases). Germline CDR1 reads SSHAT; CDR2 reads FNYEAQ (reference sequence). The CDR3 loop spans 14 amino acids. The CDR3 loop is CASSLDSISHEQYF. In DNA, the CDR3 is TGTGCTAGCAGCCTGGACAGCATTTCCCACGAGCAGTACTTC.

The chain links TRBV5-5 to TRBJ2-1, with TRBD2 matching over 16 bases. The J segment lost 8 bases and the V segment lost 4 bases, leaving 6 bases of the junction unmatched. The CDR3 consists of 16 residues. Germline-derived CDR1 and CDR2 are SGHKS and YYEKEE (reference sequence). The CDR3 loop reads CASSTGTSGGAYEQFF. Written as DNA, the CDR3 is TGTGCCAGCAGCACCGGGACTAGCGGGGGGGCCTATGAGCAGTTCTTC.

In its sample, this clone was seen once. At one end, the junction sequence differs from germline, possibly due to a read error. The chain employs TRBV7-9 and TRBJ1-1; a possible D gene is TRBD1 (6 bases). Germline V gives CDR1 SEHNR, CDR2 FQNEAQ (reference sequence). The CDR3 has 13 amino acids. For the CDR3, the DNA is TGTTCCAGCAGCCGCAGGGGGAACACTGAAGCTTTCTTT. This gives the protein CSSSRRGNTEAFF. The entire variable domain, with the rest obtained from reference TRBV7-9 and TRBJ1-1, is as follows: DTGVSQNPRHKITKRGQNVTFRCDPISEHNRLYWYRQTLGQGPEFLTYFQNEAQLEKSRLLSDRFSAERPKGSFSTLEIQRTEQGDSAMYLCSSSRRGNTEAFFGQGTRLTVV.

This chain connects TRBV29-1 to TRBJ2-2; a possible D gene is TRBD1 (8 bases). V lost 6 bases, J lost 1 base, and 15 bases lay in between. Germline CDR1 and CDR2: SQVTM and ANQGSEA. This CDR3 is built from 15 residues. CDR3 nucleotides: TGCAGCGTCCTGGGGGGGACAGGGAACACCGGGGAGCTGTTTTTT. It specifies CSVLGGTGNTGELFF.

V and J are TRBV28 and TRBJ2-5; D remains unclear. The DNA end is a closer match to TRBJ2-7, so the J assignment may be wrong. The length of the CDR3 is 14 residues. Per the germline V gene, CDR1 is MDHEN and CDR2 is SYDVKM. CDR3 sequence: CASSPTIIAHEQYF. Written as DNA, the CDR3 is TGTGCCAGCAGTCCCACCATAATTGCGCACGAGCAGTACTTC.

J is TRBJ2-3 and V is TRBV9; 10 positions agree with TRBD2. This CDR3 has 15 residues. Germline V gene data show CDR1 as SGDLS and CDR2 as YYNGEE. Germline trimming cut 0 bases from V and 6 bases from J; bases unmatched to any gene: 4. The CDR3 loop is CASSVELAGPDTQYF. The CDR3 coding sequence is TGTGCCAGCAGCGTAGAACTAGCGGGGCCTGATACGCAGTATTTT.

V and J are TRBV27 and TRBJ2-3; TRBD1 matches 9 bases. The CDR3 spans 16 residues. Germline assignment: CDR1 MNHEY and CDR2 SMNVEV (reference sequence). The trim removed 3 bases at V and 1 base at J, leaving 5 bases unmatched. CDR3 coding DNA: TGTGCCAGCAGTTTTACCGGGACAGGGCGCACAGATACGCAGTATTTT. Amino acid sequence: CASSFTGTGRTDTQYF.

The gene calls are TRBV25-1 and TRBJ2-6; TRBD1 is a possible D gene (6 bases). The V end lost 6 bases, the J end lost 3 bases, and 9 bases lay between the germline ends. The germline V gene has CDR1 MGHDK and CDR2 SYGVNS. The CDR3 totals 14 residues. The chain's CDR3 is CASSRGGGANVLTF. The CDR3 DNA sequence: TGTGCCAGCAGCAGGGGCGGTGGGGCCAACGTCCTGACTTTC.

The chain's CDR3 is CSVGRGREGYTF. The DNA of the CDR3 is TGCAGCGTTGGGAGAGGGCGGGAGGGCTACACCTTC. The chain couples TRBV29-1 to TRBJ1-2, with D uncertain. Trimming cost V 4 bases and J 8 bases, with 14 bases left between them. The CDR3 contains 12 residues. Germline values: CDR1 SQVTM, CDR2 ANQGSEA.

The gene calls are TRBV9 and TRBJ2-5; 8 nucleotides align to TRBD2. Germline CDR1 is SGDLS and CDR2 is YYNGEE. The CDR3 has 13 amino acids. Unmatched junction bases numbered 4, after V lost 3 bases and J lost 6 bases. CDR3 loop: CASSAGGGQTQYF. CDR3 coding DNA: TGTGCCAGCAGCGCCGGGGGGGGGCAGACCCAGTACTTC.

J is TRBJ1-2 and V is TRBV16; possible D gene TRBD1, 6 bases. This CDR3 region has 16 residues. The V end was cut by 0 bases, the J end by 1 base, with 12 bases between. CDR1 KGHSY and CDR2 FQNENV come from the germline V gene. The CDR3: CASSQSGGGLNYGYTF. The CDR3 DNA reads TGTGCCAGCAGCCAATCGGGCGGGGGCCTTAACTATGGCTACACCTTC.

This clone has a handful of counts. V and J are TRBV27 and TRBJ1-1, with D maybe TRBD1 (5 bases). This CDR3 comprises 15 residues. V was trimmed by 5 bases and J by 1 base, leaving 14 bases between them. Germline values: CDR1 MNHEY, CDR2 SMNVEV (reference sequence). CDR3 in amino acids: CASSPQGGTNTEAFF. As DNA, the CDR3 is TGTGCCAGCAGTCCGCAGGGAGGTACGAACACTGAAGCTTTCTTT.

This chain links TRBV5-1 with TRBJ1-1, with 7 bases aligning to TRBD1. From germline, CDR1 is SGHRS and CDR2 YFSETQ. The CDR3 length is 16 residues. Unmatched junction bases numbered 14, after V lost 4 bases and J lost 5 bases. CDR3: CASSPYHPYRGTEAFF. As DNA, the CDR3 is TGCGCCAGCAGCCCCTACCACCCCTACAGGGGTACTGAAGCTTTCTTT.

This chain uses TRBV10-1 with TRBJ2-5, with 9 bases lining up with TRBD1. The J call may be mistaken, given a closer DNA end match to TRBJ2-7. There are 14 residues in the CDR3. CDR1 and CDR2 from the germline V gene are WNHNN and SYGVQD (reference sequence). CDR3 protein: CASSGTGLSYEQYF. The CDR3 nucleotides are TGCGCCAGCAGCGGGACAGGGCTCTCCTACGAGCAGTACTTC.

This clone was observed once. The V call is TRBV5-6, the J call TRBJ2-7, with 9 positions matching TRBD2. The CDR3 extends over 17 amino acids. V dropped 0 bases and J dropped 0; count of bases not matched to a gene: 7. The germline gives CDR1 SGHDT, CDR2 YYEEEE. This CDR3 is CASSLDFGSGGSYEQYF. The CDR3 DNA reads as TGTGCCAGCAGCTTGGATTTCGGTAGCGGGGGCTCCTACGAGCAGTACTTC. Based on the CDR3 plus reference TRBV5-6 and TRBJ2-7, the full variable domain is DAGVTQSPTHLIKTRGQQVTLRCSPKSGHDTVSWYQQALGQGPQFIFQYYEEEERQRGNFPDRFSGHQFPNYSSELNVNALLLGDSALYLCASSLDFGSGGSYEQYFGPGTRLTVT.

This rearrangement joins TRBV28 to TRBJ2-3; D call uncertain. V lost 8 bases and J lost 7, with 19 bases in between. The CDR3 has 14 residues. Germline CDR1 and CDR2: MDHEN and SYDVKM. CDR3 DNA sequence: TGTGCCAGCGCCGACGGGTACGCAACGCATACGCAGTATTTT. Translating gives CASADGYATHTQYF. The complete variable domain, with remaining parts taken from reference TRBV28 and TRBJ2-3, reads DVKVTQSSRYLVKRTGEKVFLECVQDMDHENMFWYRQDPGLGLRLIYFSYDVKMKEKGDIPEGYSVSREKKERFSLILESASTNQTSMYLCASADGYATHTQYFGPGTRLTVL.

This clone was detected only a few times. V and J are TRBV30 and TRBJ1-3; D not resolved. V was pared by 5 bases and J by 3 bases, with 20 bases between. The CDR3 runs 16 residues. CDR1 is GTSNPN, CDR2 SVGIG, per germline (reference sequence). CDR3 nucleotides: TGTGCCTGGGGGGAGGCCCCTGGCGGGGATGGAAACACCATATATTTT. It encodes CAWGEAPGGDGNTIYF.

The chain is built from TRBV5-1 and TRBJ2-4, with D uncertain. V shed 3 bases and J shed 5 bases, with 3 bases lying between them. The V gene's germline CDR1 is SGHRS and CDR2 YFSETQ. This CDR3 region has 11 residues. The CDR3 nucleotides are TGCGCCAGCAGCTCGGAAAACATTCAGTACTTC. Amino acid sequence: CASSSENIQYF.